This entry lists 11 T cell receptor beta chains sequenced from one sample in a study of blood T cells in healthy people across ages. Primed by a sample-barcoded 5' primer and a J-beta primer mix, a second PCR proceeded for about 7 to 12 cycles. From the 5' RACE reads, TCRdb called clonotypes with MiXCR, one entry per CDR3 protein. The data show 730,000 or so distinct CDR3 sequences, approximately 39% seen once. Material for sequencing was blood. The receptors here all came from a woman aged 60-75 years in good health.

This chain joins TRBV11-1 and TRBJ2-1; 7 bases align to TRBD2. There are 16 residues in the CDR3. J gave up 5 bases and V 1 base, and 8 bases lay outside the gene matches. The germline CDR1 and CDR2 sequences are SGHAT and FQDESV (reference sequence). In DNA form, the CDR3 reads TGTGCCAGCAGCTTAGTTTCCGGGGACTACGACAATGAGCAGTTCTTC. Its protein product is CASSLVSGDYDNEQFF.

This clonotype was observed a few times. The chain is built from TRBV29-1 and TRBJ2-6, with TRBD1 matching over 8 bases. CDR1 is SQVTM, CDR2 ANQGSEA, per germline. The V segment lost 4 bases and the J segment 18 bases; nucleotides outside the gene matches: 14. The CDR3 sequence is 13 residues long. CDR3 residues: CSVVTSAGGDRTF. The CDR3, as DNA: TGCAGCGTTGTGACCTCGGCAGGGGGCGATCGGACTTTC.

To note about this clonotype: A junction end diverges from the germline sequence, so it may reflect a read error. The chain is built from TRBV6-5 and TRBJ2-1; perhaps TRBD2 as D (5 bases). Looked up from germline, CDR1 is MNHEY and CDR2 is SVGAGI. The CDR3 extends over 13 amino acids. The CDR3 coding sequence is TGTGCCACCGGACTGTCCTCCTATAATGAGCAGTTCTTC. Protein product: CATGLSSYNEQFF.

The chain employs TRBV15 and TRBJ2-3, with TRBD1 matching 8 bases. The V gene end was trimmed by 5 bases and the J gene end by 1 base; junction bases not matched to a gene: 11. Germline CDR1 reads LNHNV; CDR2 reads YYDKDF (reference sequence). CDR3 length: 17 amino acids. The CDR3 bases are TGTGCCACCAGCCAAGGGACAGGCGGTAGCGGCACAGATACGCAGTATTTT. This codes for CATSQGTGGSGTDTQYF.

Of note for this clonotype: Relative to the germline gene, one junction end is altered; a read error may explain this. V is TRBV6-2 or TRBV6-3 and J is TRBJ2-7; 10 positions agree with TRBD2. The CDR3 sequence is 16 residues long. In germline, CDR1 is MNHEY, CDR2 SVGEGT. In DNA, the CDR3 is TGTGCCGGCAGTTACTCCACTAGCGGGACTACCTACGAGCAGTACTTC. Amino acids: CAGSYSTSGTTYEQYF.

The table lists this clonotype with a few counts. This chain connects TRBV12-3 or TRBV12-4 to TRBJ2-7; 7 bases are a match to TRBD1. With V trimmed by 5 bases and J by 4 bases, 8 bases remained unmatched. CDR3 size: 14 residues. This CDR3 reads CASSTRQGRYEQYF. The CDR3 DNA reads as TGTGCCAGCAGTACACGACAGGGACGTTACGAGCAGTACTTC.

CDR3 in DNA: TGTGCCTGGGGAACAGGCTCCGGGGAACTGTTTTTT. Amino acid sequence: CAWGTGSGELFF. The genes are TRBV30 and TRBJ1-4, with D perhaps matching TRBD1 (5 bases). This CDR3 is built from 12 residues. The V end lost 5 bases, the J end lost 12 bases, and 16 bases lay between the germline ends. CDR1 is GTSNPN and CDR2 is SVGIG in the germline V gene (reference sequence).

For this clonotype: At one end the junction does not follow the germline gene, possibly because of a read error. The genes are TRBV6-5 and TRBJ2-3, with 8 bases matching TRBD2. The CDR3 covers 16 residues. Germline-derived CDR1 and CDR2 are MNHEY and SVGAGI. For the CDR3, the DNA is TGTGCCGGCAGCCGTTTAAGCGGACCCGGCGGGAGGACGCAGTATTTT. This codes for CAGSRLSGPGGRTQYF.

This clonotype was seen many times. The chain couples TRBV7-9 to TRBJ2-7, with D perhaps TRBD1 (5 bases). Germline loops: CDR1 SEHNR, CDR2 FQNEAQ (reference sequence). The V end lost 5 bases, the J end lost 6 bases, and 14 bases lay between the germline ends. The CDR3 is made up of 13 amino acids. CDR3 nucleotides: TGTGCCAGCAGCGCCCCAGGGATGGTCGAGCAGTACTTC. Amino acid sequence: CASSAPGMVEQYF.

There are a few counts of this clonotype. The chain uses TRBV27 and TRBJ2-1; 14 nucleotides align to TRBD2. Germline V gene data show CDR1 as MNHEY and CDR2 as SMNVEV (reference sequence). CDR3 size: 16 residues. V dropped 3 bases and J dropped 9; count of bases not matched to a gene: 7. The CDR3, as DNA: TGTGCCAGCAGTTTCGAGGGACTAGCGGGAGTGGGTGAGCAGTTCTTC. It is translated as CASSFEGLAGVGEQFF.

The V gene is TRBV20-1, the J gene TRBJ2-1, with D perhaps TRBD2 (6 bases). This CDR3 contains 13 residues. With 5 bases removed from V and 5 bases from J, the gap between germline ends came to 13 bases. CDR1 and CDR2 from the germline V gene are DFQATT and SNEGSKA (reference sequence). This CDR3 reads CSAHSEGHNEQFF. As DNA, the CDR3 is TGCAGTGCTCACTCGGAGGGCCACAATGAGCAGTTCTTC.